Included here is one TCR beta chain sequence, with context. What it binds is not known. Within the sample, other DNA sequences also encode this same CDR3. V dropped 8 bases and J dropped 0 bases, with 5 bases sitting between them. Germline CDR1 reads MDHEN; CDR2 reads SYDVKM. The CDR3 runs 12 residues. Genomic DNA of each subset was evenly split across several immunoSEQ plates. Only in-frame clones appear in the TCRdb table, and some are missing; sequencing was by immunoSEQ multiplex PCR. The repertoire includes about 820,000 clones, over 90% of them detected once, and more than 20% sits in the top ten. It was CD45RO-negative cells, positively selected for CCR7, that made up naive CD8 cells, with terminally differentiated effector memory CD45RA+ cells excluded. All donors qualified as healthy HIV-negative adults and had experienced no recent acute infections or vaccinations. This sample is part of a study of shared clonotypes between healthy human individuals. Findings and caveats of the study: Limitation of the genetic and exposure-history diversity represented came from the few donors. Exclusively blood specimens were collected; tissue repertoires likely differ.

V and J are TRBV28 and TRBJ2-1; D ambiguous. The source of this sequence is a man between 25 and 39 years old in good health. The sequenced sample consisted of naive CD8+ T cells sorted from blood. The CDR3 loop reads CASGSSYNEQFF. The CDR3 DNA sequence: TGTGCCAGCGGATCCTCCTACAATGAGCAGTTCTTC.